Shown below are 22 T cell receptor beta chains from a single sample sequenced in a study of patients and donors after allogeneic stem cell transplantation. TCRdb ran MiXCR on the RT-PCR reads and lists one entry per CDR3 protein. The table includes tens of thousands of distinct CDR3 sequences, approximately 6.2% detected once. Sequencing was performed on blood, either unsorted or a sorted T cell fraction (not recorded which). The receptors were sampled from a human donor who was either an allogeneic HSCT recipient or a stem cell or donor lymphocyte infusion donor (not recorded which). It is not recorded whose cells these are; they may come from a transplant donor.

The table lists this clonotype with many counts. The CDR3: CRAGISGSYNEQFF. The CDR3 DNA follows: TGCAGGGCGGGAATTAGCGGGAGCTACAATGAGCAGTTCTTC. V and J are TRBV20-1 and TRBJ2-1, with 9 nucleotides matching TRBD2. Per the germline V gene, CDR1 is DFQATT and CDR2 is SNEGSKA (reference sequence). This CDR3 is 14 amino acids long.

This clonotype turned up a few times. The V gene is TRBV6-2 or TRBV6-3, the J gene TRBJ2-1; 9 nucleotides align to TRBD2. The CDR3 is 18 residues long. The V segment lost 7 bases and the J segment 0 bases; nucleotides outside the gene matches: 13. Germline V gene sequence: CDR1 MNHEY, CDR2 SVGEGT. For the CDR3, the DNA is TGTGCCAGCACCCACACCGTCGGCGGGAGGGCCTCCTACAATGAGCAGTTCTTC. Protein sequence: CASTHTVGGRASYNEQFF.

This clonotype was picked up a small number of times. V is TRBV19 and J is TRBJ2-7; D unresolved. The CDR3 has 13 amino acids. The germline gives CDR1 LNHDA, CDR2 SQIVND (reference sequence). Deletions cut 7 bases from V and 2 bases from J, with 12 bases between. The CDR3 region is CASTPRGTYEQYF. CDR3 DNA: TGTGCCAGTACCCCACGTGGGACCTACGAGCAGTACTTC.

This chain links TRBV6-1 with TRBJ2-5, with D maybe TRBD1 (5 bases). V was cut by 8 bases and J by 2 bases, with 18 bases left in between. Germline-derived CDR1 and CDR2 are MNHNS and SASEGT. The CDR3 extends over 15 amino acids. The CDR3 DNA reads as TGTGCCAGCCTGTATGGCAGACAGATTCAAGAGACCCAGTACTTC. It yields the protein CASLYGRQIQETQYF.

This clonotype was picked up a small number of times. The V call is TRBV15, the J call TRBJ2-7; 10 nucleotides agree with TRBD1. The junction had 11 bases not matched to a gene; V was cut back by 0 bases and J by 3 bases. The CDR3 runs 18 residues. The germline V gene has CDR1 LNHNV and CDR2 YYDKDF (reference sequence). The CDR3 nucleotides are TGTGCCACCAGCAGAGATCTACCCCGACAGGGGGCGATCTACGAGCAGTACTTC. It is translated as CATSRDLPRQGAIYEQYF. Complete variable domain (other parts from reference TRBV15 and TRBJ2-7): DAMVIQNPRYQVTQFGKPVTLSCSQTLNHNVMYWYQQKSSQAPKLLFHYYDKDFNNEADTPDNFQSRRPNTSFCFLDIRSPGLGDTAMYLCATSRDLPRQGAIYEQYFGPGTRLTVT.

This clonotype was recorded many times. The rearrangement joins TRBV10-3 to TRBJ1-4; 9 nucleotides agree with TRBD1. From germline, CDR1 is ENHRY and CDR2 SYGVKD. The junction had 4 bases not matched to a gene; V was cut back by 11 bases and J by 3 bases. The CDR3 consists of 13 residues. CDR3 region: CAVNRGPNEKLFF. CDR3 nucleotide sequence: TGTGCCGTTAACAGGGGGCCTAATGAAAAACTGTTTTTT.

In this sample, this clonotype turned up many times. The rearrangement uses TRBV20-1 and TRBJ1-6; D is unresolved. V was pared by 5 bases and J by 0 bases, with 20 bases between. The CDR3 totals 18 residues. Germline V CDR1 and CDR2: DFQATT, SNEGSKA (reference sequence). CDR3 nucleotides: TGCAGTGCTGCCTCGGGGTCAGGTTCCTTCTCCTATAATTCACCCCTCCACTTT. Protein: CSAASGSGSFSYNSPLHF.

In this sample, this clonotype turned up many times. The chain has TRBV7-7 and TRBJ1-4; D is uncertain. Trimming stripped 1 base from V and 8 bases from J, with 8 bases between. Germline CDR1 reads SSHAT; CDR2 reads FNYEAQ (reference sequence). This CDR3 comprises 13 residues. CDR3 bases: TGTGCCAGCAGCTTAGATCTCGGGGAAAAACTGTTTTTT. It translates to CASSLDLGEKLFF.

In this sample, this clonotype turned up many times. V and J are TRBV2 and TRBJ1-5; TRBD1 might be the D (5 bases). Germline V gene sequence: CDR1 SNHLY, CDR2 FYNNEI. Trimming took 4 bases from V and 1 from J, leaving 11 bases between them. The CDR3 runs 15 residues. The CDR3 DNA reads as TGTGCCAGCAGTGTCGGCAGGGCAAGCAATCAGCCCCAGCATTTT. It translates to CASSVGRASNQPQHF. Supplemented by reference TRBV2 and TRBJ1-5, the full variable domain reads EPEVTQTPSHQVTQMGQEVILRCVPISNHLYFYWYRQILGQKVEFLVSFYNNEISEKSEIFDDQFSVERPDGSNFTLKIRSTKLEDSAMYFCASSVGRASNQPQHFGDGTRLSIL.

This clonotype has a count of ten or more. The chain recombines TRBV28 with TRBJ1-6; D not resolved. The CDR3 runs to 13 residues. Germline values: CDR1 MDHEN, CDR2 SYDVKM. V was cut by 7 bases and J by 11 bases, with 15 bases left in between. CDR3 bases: TGTGCCAGCAATCGTGGGATTCTAGCACCCCTCCACTTT. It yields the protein CASNRGILAPLHF.

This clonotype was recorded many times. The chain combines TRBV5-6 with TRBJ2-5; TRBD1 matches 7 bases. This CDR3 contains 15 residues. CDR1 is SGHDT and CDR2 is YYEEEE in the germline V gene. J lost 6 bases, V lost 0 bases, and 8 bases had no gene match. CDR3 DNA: TGTGCCAGCAGCTTGGCAGGGGGTCCGGCCAAGACCCAGTACTTC. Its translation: CASSLAGGPAKTQYF.

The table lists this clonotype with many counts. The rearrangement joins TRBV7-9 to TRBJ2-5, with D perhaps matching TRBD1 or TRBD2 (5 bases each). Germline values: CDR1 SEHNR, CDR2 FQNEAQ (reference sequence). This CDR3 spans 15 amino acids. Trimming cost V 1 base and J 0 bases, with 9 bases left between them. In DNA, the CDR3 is TGTGCCAGCAGCTTAGATTGGGACCACCAAGAGACCCAGTACTTC. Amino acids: CASSLDWDHQETQYF.

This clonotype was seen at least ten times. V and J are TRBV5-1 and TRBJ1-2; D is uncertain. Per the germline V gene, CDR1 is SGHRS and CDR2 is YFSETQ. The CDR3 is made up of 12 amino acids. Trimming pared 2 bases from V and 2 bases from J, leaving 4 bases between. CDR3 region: CASSFDNYGYTF. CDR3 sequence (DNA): TGCGCCAGCAGCTTCGACAACTATGGCTACACCTTC.

CDR3 nucleotide sequence: TGCAGTGCTAGAGATCGGAGGGGCACCGGGGAGCTGTTTTTT. It specifies CSARDRRGTGELFF. The chain carries TRBV20-1 and TRBJ2-2, with a possible D match to TRBD2 (6 bases). V was cut by 0 bases and J by 4 bases, with 9 bases left in between. Germline V gene data show CDR1 as DFQATT and CDR2 as SNEGSKA (reference sequence). This CDR3 spans 14 amino acids.

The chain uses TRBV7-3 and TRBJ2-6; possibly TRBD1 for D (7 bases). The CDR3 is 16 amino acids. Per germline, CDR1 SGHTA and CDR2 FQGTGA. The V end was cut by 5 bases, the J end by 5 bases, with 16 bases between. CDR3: CASSVTGTRRANVLTF. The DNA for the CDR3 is TGTGCCAGCAGCGTGACAGGGACTCGGAGGGCCAACGTCCTGACTTTC. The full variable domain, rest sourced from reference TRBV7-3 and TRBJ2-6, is GAGVSQTPSNKVTEKGKYVELRCDPISGHTALYWYRQSLGQGPEFLIYFQGTGAADDSGLPNDRFFAVRPEGSVSTLKIQRTERGDSAVYLCASSVTGTRRANVLTFGAGSRLTVL.

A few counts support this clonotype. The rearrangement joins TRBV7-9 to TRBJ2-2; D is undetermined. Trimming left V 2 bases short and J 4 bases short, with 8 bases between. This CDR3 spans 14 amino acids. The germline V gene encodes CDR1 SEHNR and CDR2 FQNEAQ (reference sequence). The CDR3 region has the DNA TGTGCCAGCAGCTTACGGCACCCCACCGGGGAGCTGTTTTTT. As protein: CASSLRHPTGELFF.

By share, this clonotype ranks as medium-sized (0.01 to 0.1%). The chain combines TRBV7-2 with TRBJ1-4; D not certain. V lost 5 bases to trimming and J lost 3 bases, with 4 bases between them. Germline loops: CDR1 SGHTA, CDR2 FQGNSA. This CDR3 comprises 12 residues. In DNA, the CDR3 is TGTGCCAGCAGCGCCCCTAATGAAAAACTGTTTTTT. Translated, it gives CASSAPNEKLFF.

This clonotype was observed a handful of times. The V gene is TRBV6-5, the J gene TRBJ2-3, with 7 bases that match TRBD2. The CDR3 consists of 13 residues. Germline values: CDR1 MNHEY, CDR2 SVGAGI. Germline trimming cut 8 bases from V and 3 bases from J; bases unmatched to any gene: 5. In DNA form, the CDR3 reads TGTGCCAGCGGGCGGGAGTTAACAGATACGCAGTATTTT. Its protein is CASGRELTDTQYF.

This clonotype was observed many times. Written as DNA, the CDR3 is TGTGCCAGCACCCACGGGGGTGCCGGGGAGCTGTTTTTT. Translated: CASTHGGAGELFF. The V call is TRBV6-5, the J call TRBJ2-2, with D possibly TRBD2 on 6 matching bases. Trimming took off 7 bases at V and 6 bases at J, with 12 bases between the two ends. The length of the CDR3 is 13 residues. Germline lookup yields CDR1 MNHEY and CDR2 SVGAGI.

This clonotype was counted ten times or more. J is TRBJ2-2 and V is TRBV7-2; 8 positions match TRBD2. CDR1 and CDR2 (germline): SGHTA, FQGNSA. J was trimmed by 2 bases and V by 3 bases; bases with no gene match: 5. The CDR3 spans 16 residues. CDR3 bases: TGTGCCAGCAGCTTTCACGGGAGGGCCAACACCGGGGAGCTGTTTTTT. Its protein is CASSFHGRANTGELFF.

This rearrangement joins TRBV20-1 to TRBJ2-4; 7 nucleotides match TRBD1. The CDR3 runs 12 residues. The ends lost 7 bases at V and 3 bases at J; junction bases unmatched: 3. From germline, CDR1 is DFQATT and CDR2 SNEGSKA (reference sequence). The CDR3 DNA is TGCAGTGTCGGGACAGTCAAAAACATTCAGTACTTC. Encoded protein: CSVGTVKNIQYF.

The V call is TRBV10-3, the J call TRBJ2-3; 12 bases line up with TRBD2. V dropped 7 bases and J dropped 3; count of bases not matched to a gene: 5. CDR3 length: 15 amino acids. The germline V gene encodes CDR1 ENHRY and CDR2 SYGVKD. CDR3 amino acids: CAITSGTSGTDTQYF. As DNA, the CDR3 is TGTGCCATCACTTCCGGGACTAGCGGGACAGATACGCAGTATTTT.